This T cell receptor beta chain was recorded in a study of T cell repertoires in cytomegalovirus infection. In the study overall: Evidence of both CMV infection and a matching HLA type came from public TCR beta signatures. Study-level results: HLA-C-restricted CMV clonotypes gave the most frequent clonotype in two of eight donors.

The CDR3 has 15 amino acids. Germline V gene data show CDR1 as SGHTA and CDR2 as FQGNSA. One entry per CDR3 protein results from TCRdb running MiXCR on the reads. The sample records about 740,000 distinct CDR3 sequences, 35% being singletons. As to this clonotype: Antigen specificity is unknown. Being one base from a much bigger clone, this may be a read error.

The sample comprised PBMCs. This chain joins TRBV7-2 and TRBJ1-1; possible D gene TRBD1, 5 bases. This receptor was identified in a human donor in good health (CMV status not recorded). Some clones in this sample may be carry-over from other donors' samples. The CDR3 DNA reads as TGTGTCAGCAGCGGAAGGGTTGTGGGGGACACTGAAGCTTTCTTT. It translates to CVSSGRVVGDTEAFF.